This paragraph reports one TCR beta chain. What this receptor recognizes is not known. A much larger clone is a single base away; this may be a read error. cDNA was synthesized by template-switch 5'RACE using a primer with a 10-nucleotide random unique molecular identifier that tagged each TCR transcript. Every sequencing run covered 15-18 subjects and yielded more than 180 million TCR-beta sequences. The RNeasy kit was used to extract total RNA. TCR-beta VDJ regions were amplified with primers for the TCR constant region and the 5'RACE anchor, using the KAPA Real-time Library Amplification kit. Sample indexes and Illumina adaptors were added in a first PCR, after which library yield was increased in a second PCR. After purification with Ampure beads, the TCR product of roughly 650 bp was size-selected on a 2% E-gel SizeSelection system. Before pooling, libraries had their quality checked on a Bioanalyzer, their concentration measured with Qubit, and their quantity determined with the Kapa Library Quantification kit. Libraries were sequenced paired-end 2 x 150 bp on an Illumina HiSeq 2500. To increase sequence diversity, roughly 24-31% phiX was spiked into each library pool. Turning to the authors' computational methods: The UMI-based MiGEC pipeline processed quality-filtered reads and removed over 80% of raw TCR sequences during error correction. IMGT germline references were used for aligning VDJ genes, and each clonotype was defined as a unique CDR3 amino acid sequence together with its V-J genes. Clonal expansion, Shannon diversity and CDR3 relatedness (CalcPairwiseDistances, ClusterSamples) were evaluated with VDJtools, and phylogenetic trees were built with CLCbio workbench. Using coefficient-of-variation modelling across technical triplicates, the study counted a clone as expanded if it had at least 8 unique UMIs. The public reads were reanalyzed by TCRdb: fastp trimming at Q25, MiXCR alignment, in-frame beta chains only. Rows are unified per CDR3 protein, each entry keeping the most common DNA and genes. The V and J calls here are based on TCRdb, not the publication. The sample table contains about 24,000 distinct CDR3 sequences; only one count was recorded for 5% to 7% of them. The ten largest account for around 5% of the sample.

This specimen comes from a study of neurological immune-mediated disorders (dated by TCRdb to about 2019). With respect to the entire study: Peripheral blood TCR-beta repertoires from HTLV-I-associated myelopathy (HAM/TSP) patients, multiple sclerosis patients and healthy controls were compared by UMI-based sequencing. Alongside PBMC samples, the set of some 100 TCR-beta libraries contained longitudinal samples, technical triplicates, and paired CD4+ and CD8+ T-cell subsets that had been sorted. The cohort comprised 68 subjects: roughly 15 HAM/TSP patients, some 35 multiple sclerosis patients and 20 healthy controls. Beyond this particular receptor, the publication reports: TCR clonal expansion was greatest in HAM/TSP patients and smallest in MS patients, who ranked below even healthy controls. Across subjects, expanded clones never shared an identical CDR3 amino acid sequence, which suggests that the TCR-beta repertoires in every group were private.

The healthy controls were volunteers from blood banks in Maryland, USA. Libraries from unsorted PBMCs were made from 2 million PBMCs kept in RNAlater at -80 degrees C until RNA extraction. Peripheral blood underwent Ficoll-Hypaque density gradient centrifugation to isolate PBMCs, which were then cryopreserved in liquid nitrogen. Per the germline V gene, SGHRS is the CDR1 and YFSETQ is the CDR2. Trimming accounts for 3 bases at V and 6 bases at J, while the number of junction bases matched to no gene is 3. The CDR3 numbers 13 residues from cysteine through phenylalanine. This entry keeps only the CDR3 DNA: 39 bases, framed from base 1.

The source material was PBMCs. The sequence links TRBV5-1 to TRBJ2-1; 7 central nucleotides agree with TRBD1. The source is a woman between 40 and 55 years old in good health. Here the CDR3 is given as CASSSGTVNEQFF. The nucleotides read TGCGCCAGCAGCTCCGGGACAGTCAATGAGCAGTTCTTC.